Sequencing of this TCR beta chain was carried out in a study of T cell responses to AZD1222 COVID-19 vaccine. Generated by immunoSEQ multiplex PCR, the TCRdb table keeps only in-frame clones and is missing some. There are some 200,000 clones in the sample; more than 70% occur only once, and 20% to 30% lies in the top ten. Deletions cut 2 bases from V and 0 bases from J, with 4 bases between. The CDR3 has 13 residues. Germline lookup yields CDR1 ENHRY and CDR2 SYGVKD. Study conclusions and caveats: Dominant at 160-218 and 743-854, vaccine-associated CD4 TCRs also spanned spike. Clonal diversity was possibly underestimated, and the donors were mostly white British, with more females.

In regard to this clone: Its antigen is not identified.

This TCR was sampled from an adult who received the AZD1222 COVID-19 vaccine. This sequence joins TRBV10-3 and TRBJ1-1; D is undetermined. This specimen was peripheral blood, taken 28 days after the second AZD1222 dose. CDR3 in DNA: TGTGCCATCAGTGAGACGGTGAACACTGAAGCTTTCTTT. Translated: CAISETVNTEAFF.